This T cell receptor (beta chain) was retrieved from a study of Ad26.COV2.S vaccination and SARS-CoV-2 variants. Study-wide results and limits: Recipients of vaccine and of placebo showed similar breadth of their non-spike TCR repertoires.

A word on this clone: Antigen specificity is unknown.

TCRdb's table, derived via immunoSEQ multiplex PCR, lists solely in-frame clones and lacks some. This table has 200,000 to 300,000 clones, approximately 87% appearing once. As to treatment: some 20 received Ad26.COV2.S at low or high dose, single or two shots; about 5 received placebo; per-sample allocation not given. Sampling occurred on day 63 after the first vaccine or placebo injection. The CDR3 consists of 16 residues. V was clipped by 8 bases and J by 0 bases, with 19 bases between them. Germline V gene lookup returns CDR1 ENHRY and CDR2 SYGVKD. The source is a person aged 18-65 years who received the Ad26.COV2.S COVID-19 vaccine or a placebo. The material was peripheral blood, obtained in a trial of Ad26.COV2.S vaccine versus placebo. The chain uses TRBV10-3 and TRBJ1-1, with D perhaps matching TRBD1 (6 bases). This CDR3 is CAIRMGEGTLNTEAFF. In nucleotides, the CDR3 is TGTGCCATCCGAATGGGGGAGGGGACACTGAACACTGAAGCTTTCTTT.